These 5 T cell receptor beta chains were all obtained from the same sample, sequenced in a study of T cells in Graves' hyperthyroidism and ophthalmopathy. RNA transcripts yielded amplified TCR beta CDR3 regions. A set of HTBI primers served as the primers for a first-round RT-PCR of the TCR CDR3. MiXCR, applied by TCRdb to the multiplex PCR reads, yields one record per CDR3 protein. The repertoire holds hundreds of thousands of distinct CDR3 sequences, with approximately 14% as singletons. Material for sequencing was blood. These receptors were taken from a woman aged 35 to 49 with Graves' ophthalmopathy.

This sequence joins TRBV5-1 and TRBJ2-7, with 9 bases matching TRBD2. The CDR3 has 14 residues. V dropped 1 base and J dropped 2; count of bases not matched to a gene: 1. Germline loops: CDR1 SGHRS, CDR2 YFSETQ. CDR3 sequence (DNA): TGCGCCAGCAGCTTGTCTAGCGGGACCTACGAGCAGTACTTC. This codes for CASSLSSGTYEQYF. Filled out from reference TRBV5-1 and TRBJ2-7, the complete variable domain reads KAGVTQTPRYLIKTRGQQVTLSCSPISGHRSVSWYQQTPGQGLQFLFEYFSETQRNKGNFPGRFSGRQFSNSRSEMNVSTLELGDSALYLCASSLSSGTYEQYFGPGTRLTVT.

The table lists this clonotype with many counts. The CDR3 loop is CASSHWVSGYTF. The CDR3 DNA reads TGTGCCAGCTCCCACTGGGTTTCTGGCTACACCTTC. The chain recombines TRBV12-3 or TRBV12-4 with TRBJ1-2, with D unclear. The CDR3 has 12 residues. V lost 8 bases and J 7 bases, leaving 14 bases between the germline ends.

The V and J genes are TRBV28 and TRBJ2-7; 7 nucleotides match TRBD1. The trim removed 5 bases at V and 6 bases at J, leaving 16 bases unmatched. Germline assignment: CDR1 MDHEN and CDR2 SYDVKM. The length of the CDR3 is 16 residues. The CDR3 nucleotides are TGTGCCAGCAGTCAATTCCGACAGGGTCCCCGGGGCGAGCAGTACTTC. Protein sequence: CASSQFRQGPRGEQYF.

The V call is TRBV6-1, the J call TRBJ1-1; possible D gene TRBD1, 5 bases. Per germline, CDR1 MNHNS and CDR2 SASEGT. V gave up 6 bases and J gave up 3 bases, with 11 bases separating them. This CDR3 is 13 amino acids long. The CDR3 DNA follows: TGTGCCAGCAGGGACCTGGGGCACACTGAAGCTTTCTTT. This translates into CASRDLGHTEAFF.

V is TRBV12-3 or TRBV12-4 and J is TRBJ2-5, with TRBD2 matching over 10 bases. V shed 6 bases and J 4 bases; nucleotides not matched to a gene: 11. The CDR3 is 16 residues long. Written as DNA, the CDR3 is TGTGCCAGCAGCCCCGTTAGCGGGAGGCTTGGAGAGACCCAGTACTTC. Amino acids: CASSPVSGRLGETQYF.